This record looks at one T cell receptor beta chain sequence and its context. The antigen is unknown. This sample was included in a study of CD8 T cells in Susac syndrome. Study findings and constraints: The study acknowledged a relatively small number of individuals in its TCR sequencing and HLA analysis.

cDNA came from around 0.5 to 1 ug RNA primed by random hexamers. TCRdb redid the calling of the immunoSEQ multiplex PCR reads with MiXCR, one entry per CDR3 protein. The sample lists fewer than 90,000 distinct CDR3 sequences, roughly 92% occurring once. V trimming: 0 bases; J trimming: 8 bases; junction bases outside the gene matches: 4. Germline V gene lookup returns CDR1 SGHTA and CDR2 FQGTGA. The CDR3 extends over 14 amino acids. This sequence joins TRBV7-3 and TRBJ2-1; 7 bases map to TRBD1. This TCR came from a human donor with Susac syndrome. Material: CD8+ T cells from PBMCs. DNA for the CDR3: TGTGCCAGCAGCTTAACGGGACAGTACCATGAGCAGTTCTTC. It specifies CASSLTGQYHEQFF.